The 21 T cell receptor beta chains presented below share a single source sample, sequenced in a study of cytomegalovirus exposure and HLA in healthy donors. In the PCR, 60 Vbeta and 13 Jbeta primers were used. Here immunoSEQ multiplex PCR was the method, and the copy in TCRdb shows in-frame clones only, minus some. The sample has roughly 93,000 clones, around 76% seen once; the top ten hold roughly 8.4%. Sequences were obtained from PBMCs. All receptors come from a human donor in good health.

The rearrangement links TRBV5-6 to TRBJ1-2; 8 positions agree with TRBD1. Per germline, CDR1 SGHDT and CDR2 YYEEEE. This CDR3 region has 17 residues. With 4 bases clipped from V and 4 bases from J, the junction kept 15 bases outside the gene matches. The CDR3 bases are TGTGCCAGCAGCCAAGATTACCGGGACAGGAGAACCTATGGCTACACCTTC. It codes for CASSQDYRDRRTYGYTF.

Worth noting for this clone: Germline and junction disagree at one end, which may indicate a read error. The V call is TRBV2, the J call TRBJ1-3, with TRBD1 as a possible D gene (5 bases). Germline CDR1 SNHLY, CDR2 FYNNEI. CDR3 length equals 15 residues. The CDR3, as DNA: TGTGCCAGCAGTGAAATGAGGGACTCTGGAAACACCACATATTTT. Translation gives CASSEMRDSGNTTYF.

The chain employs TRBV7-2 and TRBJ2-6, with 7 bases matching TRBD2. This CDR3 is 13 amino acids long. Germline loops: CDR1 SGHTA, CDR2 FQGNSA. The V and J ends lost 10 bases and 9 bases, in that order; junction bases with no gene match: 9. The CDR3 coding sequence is TGTGCCACCAAGAGGCGGGAGCACAACGTCCTGACTTTC. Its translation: CATKRREHNVLTF. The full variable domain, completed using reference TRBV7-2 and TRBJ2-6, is GAGVSQSPSNKVTEKGKDVELRCDPISGHTALYWYRQSLGQGLEFLIYFQGNSAPDKSGLPSDRFSAERTGGSVSTLTIQRTQQEDSAVYLCATKRREHNVLTFGAGSRLTVL.

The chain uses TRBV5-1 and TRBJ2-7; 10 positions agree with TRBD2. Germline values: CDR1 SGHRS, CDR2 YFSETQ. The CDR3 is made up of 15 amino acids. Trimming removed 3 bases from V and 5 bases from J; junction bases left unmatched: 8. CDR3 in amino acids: CASSSLAGGRDEQYF. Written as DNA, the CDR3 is TGCGCCAGCAGCTCTTTAGCGGGGGGACGGGACGAGCAGTACTTC.

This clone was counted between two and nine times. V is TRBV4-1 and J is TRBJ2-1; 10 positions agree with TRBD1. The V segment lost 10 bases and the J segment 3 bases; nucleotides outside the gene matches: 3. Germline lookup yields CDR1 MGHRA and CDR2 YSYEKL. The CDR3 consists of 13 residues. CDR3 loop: CATWDRGYNEQFF. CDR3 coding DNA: TGCGCCACGTGGGACAGGGGCTACAATGAGCAGTTCTTC.

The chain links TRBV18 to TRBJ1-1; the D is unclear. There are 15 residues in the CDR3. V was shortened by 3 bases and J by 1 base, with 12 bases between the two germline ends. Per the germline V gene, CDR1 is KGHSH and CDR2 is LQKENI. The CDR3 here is CASSPVLTKNTEAFF. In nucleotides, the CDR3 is TGTGCCAGCTCACCGGTCTTGACTAAGAACACTGAAGCTTTCTTT.

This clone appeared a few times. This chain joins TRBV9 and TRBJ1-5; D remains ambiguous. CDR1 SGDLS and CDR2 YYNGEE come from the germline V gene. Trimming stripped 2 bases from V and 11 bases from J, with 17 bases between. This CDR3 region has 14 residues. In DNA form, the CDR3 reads TGTGCCAGCAGCGTCCGCCATGGGAGGAGGACCCAGCATTTT. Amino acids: CASSVRHGRRTQHF.

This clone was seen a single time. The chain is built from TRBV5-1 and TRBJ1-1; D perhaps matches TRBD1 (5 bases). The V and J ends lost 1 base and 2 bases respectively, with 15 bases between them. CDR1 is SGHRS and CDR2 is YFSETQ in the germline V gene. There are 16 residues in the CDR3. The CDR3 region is CASSLSGGITNTEAFF. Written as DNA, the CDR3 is TGCGCCAGCAGCTTGTCCGGGGGGATCACCAACACTGAAGCTTTCTTT.

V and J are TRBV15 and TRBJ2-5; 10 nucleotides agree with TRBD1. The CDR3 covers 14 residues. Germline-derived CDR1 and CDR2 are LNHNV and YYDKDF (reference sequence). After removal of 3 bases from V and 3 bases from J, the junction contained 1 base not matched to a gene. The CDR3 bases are TGTGCCACCAGCAGTGGGACAGGGGAAGAGACCCAGTACTTC. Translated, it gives CATSSGTGEETQYF.

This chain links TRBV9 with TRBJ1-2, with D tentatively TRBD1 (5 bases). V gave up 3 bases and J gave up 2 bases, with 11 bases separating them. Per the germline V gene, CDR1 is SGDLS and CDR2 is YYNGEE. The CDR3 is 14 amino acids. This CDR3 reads CASSGLGGNYGYTF. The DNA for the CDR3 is TGTGCCAGCAGCGGCCTCGGGGGGAACTATGGCTACACCTTC.

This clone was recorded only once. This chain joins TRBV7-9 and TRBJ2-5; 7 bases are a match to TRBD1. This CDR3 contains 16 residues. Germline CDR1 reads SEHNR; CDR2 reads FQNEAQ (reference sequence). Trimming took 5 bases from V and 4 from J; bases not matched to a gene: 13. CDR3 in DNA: TGTGCCAGCAGCCCCCCAAGAGGGGGCCCGGCAGAGACCCAGTACTTC. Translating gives CASSPPRGGPAETQYF.

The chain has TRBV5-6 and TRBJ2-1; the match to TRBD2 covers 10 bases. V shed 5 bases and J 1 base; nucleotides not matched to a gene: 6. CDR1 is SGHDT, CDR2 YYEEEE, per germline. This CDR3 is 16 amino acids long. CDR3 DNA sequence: TGTGCCAGCAGGCGAAGCGGGGGGGATTCCTACAATGAGCAGTTCTTC. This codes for CASRRSGGDSYNEQFF. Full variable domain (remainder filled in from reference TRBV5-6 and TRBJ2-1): DAGVTQSPTHLIKTRGQQVTLRCSPKSGHDTVSWYQQALGQGPQFIFQYYEEEERQRGNFPDRFSGHQFPNYSSELNVNALLLGDSALYLCASRRSGGDSYNEQFFGPGTRLTVL.

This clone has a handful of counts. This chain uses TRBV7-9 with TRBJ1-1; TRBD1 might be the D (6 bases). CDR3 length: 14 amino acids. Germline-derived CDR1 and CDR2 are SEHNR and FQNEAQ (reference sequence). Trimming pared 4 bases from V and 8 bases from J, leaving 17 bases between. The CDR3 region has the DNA TGTGCCAGCAGCTCAACTAGACAGGTCAGGGAAGCTTTCTTT. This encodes CASSSTRQVREAFF. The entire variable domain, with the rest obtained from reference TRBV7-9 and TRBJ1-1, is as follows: DTGVSQNPRHKITKRGQNVTFRCDPISEHNRLYWYRQTLGQGPEFLTYFQNEAQLEKSRLLSDRFSAERPKGSFSTLEIQRTEQGDSAMYLCASSSTRQVREAFFGQGTRLTVV.

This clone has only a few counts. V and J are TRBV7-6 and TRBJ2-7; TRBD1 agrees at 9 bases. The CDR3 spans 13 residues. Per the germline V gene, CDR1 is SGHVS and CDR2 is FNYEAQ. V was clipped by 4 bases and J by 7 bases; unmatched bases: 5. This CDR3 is CASSSGTGREQYF. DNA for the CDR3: TGTGCCAGCAGCTCAGGGACAGGGAGAGAGCAGTACTTC.

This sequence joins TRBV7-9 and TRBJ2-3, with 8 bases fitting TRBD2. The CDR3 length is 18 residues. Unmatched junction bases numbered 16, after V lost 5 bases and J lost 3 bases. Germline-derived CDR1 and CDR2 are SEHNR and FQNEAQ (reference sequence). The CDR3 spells CASSGEPLGLGFTDTQYF. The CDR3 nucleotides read TGTGCCAGCAGCGGAGAACCTCTGGGACTAGGGTTTACAGATACGCAGTATTTT.

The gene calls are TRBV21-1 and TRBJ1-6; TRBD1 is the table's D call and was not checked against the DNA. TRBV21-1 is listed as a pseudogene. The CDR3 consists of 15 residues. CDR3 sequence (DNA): TGTGCCAGCCTCATAAGGGCAGGGGGGAATTCACCCCTCCACTTT. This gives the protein CASLIRAGGNSPLHF.

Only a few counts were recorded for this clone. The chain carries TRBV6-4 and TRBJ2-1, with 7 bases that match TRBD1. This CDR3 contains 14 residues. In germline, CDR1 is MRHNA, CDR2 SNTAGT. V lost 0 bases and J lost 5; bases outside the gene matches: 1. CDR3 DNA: TGTGCCAGCAGTGACTCGACAGGGCACAATGAGCAGTTCTTC. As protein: CASSDSTGHNEQFF.

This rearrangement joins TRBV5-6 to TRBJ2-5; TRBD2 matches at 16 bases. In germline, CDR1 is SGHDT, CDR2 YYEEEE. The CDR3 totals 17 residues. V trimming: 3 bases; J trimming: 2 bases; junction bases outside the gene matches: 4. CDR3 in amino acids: CASSWGTSGGVQETQYF. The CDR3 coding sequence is TGTGCCAGCAGCTGGGGGACTAGCGGGGGGGTTCAAGAGACCCAGTACTTC.

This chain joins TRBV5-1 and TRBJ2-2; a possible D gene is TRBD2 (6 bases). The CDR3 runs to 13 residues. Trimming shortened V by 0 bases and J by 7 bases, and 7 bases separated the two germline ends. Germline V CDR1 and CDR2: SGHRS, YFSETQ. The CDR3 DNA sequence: TGCGCCAGCAGCTTGGGAGCGGGCGGGGAGCTGTTTTTT. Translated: CASSLGAGGELFF.

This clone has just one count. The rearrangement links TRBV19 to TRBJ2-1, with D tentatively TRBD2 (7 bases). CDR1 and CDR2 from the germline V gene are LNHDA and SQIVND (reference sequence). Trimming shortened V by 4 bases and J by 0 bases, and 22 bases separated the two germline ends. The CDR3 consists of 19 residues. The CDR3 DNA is TGTGCCAGTAGTAGAGGGGGAGGGGTAGCGCCGAGCTCCTACAATGAGCAGTTCTTC. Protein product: CASSRGGGVAPSSYNEQFF.

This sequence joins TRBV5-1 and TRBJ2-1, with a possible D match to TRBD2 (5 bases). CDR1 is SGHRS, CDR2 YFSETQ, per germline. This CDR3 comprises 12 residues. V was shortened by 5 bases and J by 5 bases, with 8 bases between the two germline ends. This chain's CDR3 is CASRRDNNEQFF. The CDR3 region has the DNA TGCGCCAGCAGACGGGATAACAATGAGCAGTTCTTC.